These 15 T cell receptor beta chains originate from one sample sequenced in a study of T cells after yellow fever vaccination. TCRdb analysed the 5' RACE reads with MiXCR anew, one entry per CDR3 protein. The sample contains more than 55,000 distinct CDR3 sequences, approximately 7% of which appear only once. The specimen was CD8+ T cells sorted from PBMCs, collected 15 days after the yellow fever booster vaccination. These receptors were collected from a young man who received the YFV17D yellow fever vaccine.

This clonotype occurred many times. This sequence joins TRBV11-2 and TRBJ2-7, with TRBD1 matching over 10 bases. V dropped 3 bases and J dropped 4; count of bases not matched to a gene: 18. Looked up from germline, CDR1 is SGHAT and CDR2 is FQNNGV. The CDR3 covers 19 residues. The chain's CDR3 is CASSFPGTGVVEGPYEQYF. The CDR3 DNA sequence: TGTGCCAGCAGCTTTCCCGGGACAGGGGTCGTGGAGGGGCCTTACGAGCAGTACTTC.

The sample holds many counts of this clonotype. The chain couples TRBV6-1 to TRBJ2-7, with D possibly matching TRBD2 (6 bases). CDR3 length: 14 amino acids. V was cut by 6 bases and J by 6 bases, with 18 bases left in between. Germline CDR1 and CDR2: MNHNS and SASEGT. This CDR3 is CASSKGLYDPEQYF. CDR3 DNA: TGTGCCAGCAGCAAAGGACTATACGACCCCGAGCAGTACTTC.

This clonotype occurred many times. The J gene is TRBJ2-5, the V gene TRBV12-3 or TRBV12-4; 8 bases agree with TRBD2. The CDR3 loop spans 12 amino acids. The V and J ends lost 8 bases and 5 bases, in that order; junction bases with no gene match: 4. The CDR3 region has the DNA TGTGCCAGCGCCTCGGGGGGGGAGACCCAGTACTTC. This sequence encodes CASASGGETQYF.

J is TRBJ2-1 and V is TRBV24-1, with D perhaps TRBD1 or TRBD2 (6 bases each). This CDR3 has 14 residues. The germline CDR1 and CDR2 sequences are KGHDR and SFDVKD. Trimming took off 0 bases at V and 6 bases at J, with 8 bases between the two ends. CDR3 nucleotides: TGTGCCACCAGTGATTTGGGGGGGCTCAATGAGCAGTTCTTC. Protein: CATSDLGGLNEQFF.

This clonotype was detected ten times or more. The gene calls are TRBV7-9 and TRBJ2-3; D not resolved. The germline CDR1 and CDR2 sequences are SEHNR and FQNEAQ (reference sequence). This CDR3 spans 13 amino acids. V was pared by 3 bases and J by 2 bases, with 6 bases between. The CDR3 reads CASSFSFTDTQYF. The CDR3 region has the DNA TGTGCCAGCAGCTTCTCCTTCACAGATACGCAGTATTTT.

The table lists this clonotype with many counts. The chain has TRBV4-1 and TRBJ2-4; 10 bases map to TRBD2. The CDR3 has 19 residues. V lost 1 base and J lost 0; bases outside the gene matches: 9. Germline-derived CDR1 and CDR2 are MGHRA and YSYEKL. The CDR3, as DNA: TGCGCCAGCAGCCAAGGCTTGCTAGCGGGAGTAGTAGCCAAAAACATTCAGTACTTC. It translates to CASSQGLLAGVVAKNIQYF.

This clonotype showed up many times. The CDR3 DNA follows: TGTGCCAGCAGCCCTCAGGAACTAGGCGGGAAGGGGAATGAGCAGTTCTTC. It is translated as CASSPQELGGKGNEQFF. The J gene is TRBJ2-1, the V gene TRBV7-2, with D possibly being TRBD2 (6 bases). Looked up from germline, CDR1 is SGHTA and CDR2 is FQGNSA. The CDR3 extends over 17 amino acids. With 5 bases removed from V and 7 bases from J, the gap between germline ends came to 24 bases.

This clonotype was recorded many times. The V gene is TRBV27, the J gene TRBJ2-5; D remains ambiguous. The germline V and J ends were trimmed by 4 bases and 0 bases, with 12 bases remaining between them. The CDR3 is made up of 15 amino acids. From germline, CDR1 is MNHEY and CDR2 SMNVEV (reference sequence). DNA for the CDR3: TGTGCCAGCAGTTCCGGACCCGCGTACCAAGAGACCCAGTACTTC. Translated: CASSSGPAYQETQYF.

This clonotype was seen repeatedly, ten times or more. J is TRBJ2-1 and V is TRBV5-1; TRBD1 or TRBD2 may be the D gene (5 bases each). Deletions cut 4 bases from V and 4 bases from J, with 15 bases between. Germline CDR1 SGHRS, CDR2 YFSETQ. This CDR3 comprises 15 residues. Here the CDR3 reads CASSTQEGFYNEQFF. CDR3 nucleotides: TGCGCCAGCAGCACTCAAGAGGGGTTTTACAATGAGCAGTTCTTC.

This clonotype was recorded many times. The rearrangement links TRBV7-2 to TRBJ2-2, with 12 nucleotides matching TRBD2. Germline CDR1 SGHTA, CDR2 FQGNSA. This CDR3 has 15 amino acids. Trimming removed 4 bases from V and 7 bases from J; junction bases left unmatched: 4. CDR3 DNA: TGTGCCAGCAGCTGGACTAGCGGGAATCACGGGGAGCTGTTTTTT. This codes for CASSWTSGNHGELFF.

This clonotype appeared many times. This CDR3 reads CASSLVRSDTQYF. Written as DNA, the CDR3 is TGTGCCAGCAGCTTAGTTAGGTCAGATACGCAGTATTTT. The rearrangement joins TRBV7-2 to TRBJ2-3; D uncertain. V lost 1 base and J 4 bases, leaving 6 bases between the germline ends. Germline CDR1 is SGHTA and CDR2 is FQGNSA. CDR3 length: 13 amino acids.

As for this clonotype: A single base separates this from a much larger clone, so it may be a read error. The chain is built from TRBV10-3 and TRBJ2-1; TRBD1 aligns across 8 bases. Trimming at V came to 4 bases and at J to 8 bases, leaving 10 bases not matched to a gene. This CDR3 contains 15 residues. Germline V gene lookup returns CDR1 ENHRY and CDR2 SYGVKD. The CDR3 bases are TGTGCCATCAGTGCCTCCGAGACAGGGGAACATGAGCAGTTCTTC. This codes for CAISASETGEHEQFF.

The chain uses TRBV6-5 and TRBJ1-1; 7 bases fit TRBD1. Looked up from germline, CDR1 is MNHEY and CDR2 is SVGAGI. V lost 2 bases, J lost 6 bases, and 6 bases stayed unmatched. The length of the CDR3 is 14 residues. The DNA of the CDR3 is TGTGCCAGCAGTTACGACAGGGAAGTATCTGAAGCTTTCTTT. Protein product: CASSYDREVSEAFF.

This clonotype was detected many times. The V and J genes are TRBV7-6 and TRBJ2-1; TRBD2 matches at 12 bases. Looked up from germline, CDR1 is SGHVS and CDR2 is FNYEAQ. The CDR3 contains 20 residues. V shed 1 base, J shed 13 bases, and the junction held 23 bases outside the gene matches. For the CDR3, the DNA is TGTGCCAGCAGCTTAGTGTTGGCTAGCGGGAGGGCTGACCCTACCTTCGGCCAGTTCTTC. Translated, it gives CASSLVLASGRADPTFGQFF.

This clonotype was counted many times. This chain uses TRBV12-3 or TRBV12-4 with TRBJ2-1, with 9 bases fitting TRBD1. V was clipped by 5 bases and J by 0 bases; unmatched bases: 5. This CDR3 contains 16 residues. The CDR3 is CASSTSTGGSYNEQFF. CDR3 bases: TGTGCCAGCAGTACCTCGACAGGGGGCTCCTACAATGAGCAGTTCTTC.